This entry describes one T cell receptor beta chain. This CDR3 comprises 13 residues. V lost 6 bases, J lost 6 bases, and 12 bases lay in between. Germline V CDR1 and CDR2: SNHLY, FYNNEI. The entry originates in a study of control samples from healthy donors and cancer patients. Libraries were prepared by immunoSEQ multiplex PCR; TCRdb keeps only in-frame clonotypes and omits some of them. The sample has 99,000 or so clones; roughly 80% are singletons. Sequencing was carried out using blood. The receptor was isolated from a woman aged 45 to 65 in good health. The J gene is TRBJ2-1, the V gene TRBV2; D gene uncertain. In DNA form, the CDR3 reads TGTGCCAGCAGGCTCGGACCGAGCAATGAGCAGTTCTTC. It translates to CASRLGPSNEQFF.